Below, 24 T cell receptor beta chains from the same sample are listed, as sequenced in a study of blood T cell repertoires in COVID-19. The data were produced by immunoSEQ multiplex PCR, yet TCRdb's version contains in-frame clones alone and is incomplete. This table holds more than 95,000 clones, 79% found once. Input material: peripheral blood. All receptors derive from a middle-aged man with active or convalescent COVID-19.

The rearrangement joins TRBV19 to TRBJ1-1; TRBD1 aligns across 9 bases. Looked up from germline, CDR1 is LNHDA and CDR2 is SQIVND (reference sequence). The J segment lost 0 bases and the V segment lost 6 bases, leaving 2 bases of the junction unmatched. The length of the CDR3 is 14 residues. The CDR3 DNA follows: TGTGCCAGTAGCGGGACAGGGATGAACACTGAAGCTTTCTTT. It yields the protein CASSGTGMNTEAFF.

In this sample, this clone turned up once. This chain joins TRBV27 and TRBJ1-5, with 7 bases matching TRBD1. The J segment lost 4 bases and the V segment lost 6 bases, leaving 6 bases of the junction unmatched. CDR3 length: 14 residues. Germline values: CDR1 MNHEY, CDR2 SMNVEV (reference sequence). Here the CDR3 DNA reads TGTGCCAGCAGCCCGGACAGGATAAATCAGCCCCAGCATTTT. This codes for CASSPDRINQPQHF.

J is TRBJ1-1 and V is TRBV27; tentatively, D is TRBD1 (5 bases). Germline V CDR1 and CDR2: MNHEY, SMNVEV (reference sequence). CDR3 length: 15 amino acids. The germline V and J ends were trimmed by 0 bases and 4 bases, with 12 bases remaining between them. The CDR3 region is CASSLSQGLSTEAFF. The DNA of the CDR3 is TGTGCCAGCAGTTTATCCCAGGGTCTTAGCACTGAAGCTTTCTTT.

The CDR3 region is CSIQEGYASEQYF. The CDR3 DNA follows: TGCAGCATCCAGGAGGGTTATGCCAGCGAGCAGTACTTC. The rearrangement joins TRBV29-1 to TRBJ2-7; tentatively, D is TRBD2 (6 bases). V lost 8 bases and J 6 bases, leaving 20 bases between the germline ends. The CDR3 has 13 residues. Germline values: CDR1 SQVTM, CDR2 ANQGSEA.

CDR3 bases: TGCGCCAGCAGTCGGTCCGGGACAGCCGTTAATGAAAAACTGTTTTTT. Encoded protein: CASSRSGTAVNEKLFF. The rearrangement links TRBV5-1 to TRBJ1-4, with 7 bases aligning to TRBD1. This CDR3 has 16 amino acids. CDR1 is SGHRS and CDR2 is YFSETQ in the germline V gene. The junction had 11 bases not matched to a gene; V was cut back by 5 bases and J by 4 bases.

This CDR3 reads CASSPTGRTEAFF. The CDR3 DNA reads as TGCGCCAGCAGTCCGACAGGGAGAACTGAAGCTTTCTTT. This chain connects TRBV10-2 to TRBJ1-1; 7 bases are a match to TRBD1. Trimming took 5 bases from V and 5 from J; bases not matched to a gene: 5. The CDR3 spans 13 residues. CDR1 and CDR2 (germline): WSHSY, SAAADI.

This clone was detected once. This sequence joins TRBV7-2 and TRBJ1-1; D is ambiguous. This CDR3 comprises 15 residues. Germline lookup yields CDR1 SGHTA and CDR2 FQGNSA. Between the trimmed V and J ends, which lost 1 base and 1 base, there was a span of 10 bases. The CDR3 region has the DNA TGTGCCAGCAGCTTAGAGGGCGGAGGGAACACTGAAGCTTTCTTT. This codes for CASSLEGGGNTEAFF.

The chain recombines TRBV25-1 with TRBJ2-5; perhaps TRBD1 as D (5 bases). This CDR3 spans 12 amino acids. V shed 9 bases and J shed 5 bases, with 13 bases lying between them. Germline V gene data show CDR1 as MGHDK and CDR2 as SYGVNS. CDR3 DNA sequence: TGTGCCAGTAATGACAGAGACGAGACCCAGTACTTC. Amino acids: CASNDRDETQYF.

This chain uses TRBV23-1 with TRBJ2-6, with TRBD1 matching 9 bases. TRBV23-1 falls under the ORF class, with uncertain function. The CDR3 extends over 20 amino acids. V lost 0 bases, J lost 4 bases, and 13 bases stayed unmatched. The CDR3 DNA reads as TGCGCCAGCAGTCAATCGGGGATTGGACAGGGGAATGAGGGGGCCAACGTCCTGACTTTC. It translates to CASSQSGIGQGNEGANVLTF.

This chain links TRBV3-1 (or the pseudogene TRBV3-2) with TRBJ1-2; 8 nucleotides line up with TRBD1. CDR3 size: 14 residues. Germline loops: CDR1 LGHDT, CDR2 YNNKEL (reference sequence). With V trimmed by 6 bases and J by 7 bases, 10 bases remained unmatched. In DNA, the CDR3 is TGTGCCAGCAGGGCAGGGGGCGATTTCGGTGGCTACACCTTC. It codes for CASRAGGDFGGYTF.

The chain carries TRBV19 and TRBJ1-2; D uncertain. V gave up 1 base and J gave up 5 bases, with 8 bases separating them. This CDR3 is 13 amino acids long. Per germline, CDR1 LNHDA and CDR2 SQIVND (reference sequence). This CDR3 reads CASSIGGSYGYTF. The DNA for the CDR3 is TGTGCCAGTAGTATAGGTGGCTCTTATGGCTACACCTTC.

The gene calls are TRBV11-2 and TRBJ2-2; tentatively, D is TRBD2 (6 bases). Germline CDR1 and CDR2: SGHAT and FQNNGV. Deletions cut 8 bases from V and 1 base from J, with 8 bases between. This CDR3 has 13 amino acids. The CDR3 DNA follows: TGTGCCAGCGGTAGCGGGAACACCGGGGAGCTGTTTTTT. Amino acid sequence: CASGSGNTGELFF.

The DNA for the CDR3 is TGTGCCAGCAGCCCACAGAATTCACCCCTCCACTTT. It is translated as CASSPQNSPLHF. This sequence joins TRBV7-8 and TRBJ1-6; D unresolved. Per germline, CDR1 SGHVS and CDR2 FQNEAQ. The CDR3 runs to 12 residues. Trimming took off 5 bases at V and 7 bases at J, with 6 bases between the two ends.

This chain uses TRBV19 with TRBJ2-1; the D gene is possibly TRBD2 (6 bases). The V end lost 4 bases, the J end lost 0 bases, and 13 bases lay between the germline ends. Germline values: CDR1 LNHDA, CDR2 SQIVND (reference sequence). The CDR3 covers 16 residues. CDR3 DNA: TGTGCCAGTAGTAACTTAGCGGTAAGCTCCTACAATGAGCAGTTCTTC. It yields the protein CASSNLAVSSYNEQFF.

The chain is built from TRBV3-1 (or the pseudogene TRBV3-2) and TRBJ2-7, with D maybe TRBD2 (6 bases). CDR1 is LGHDT, CDR2 YNNKEL, per germline (reference sequence). Trimming stripped 4 bases from V and 7 bases from J, with 17 bases between. The CDR3 runs to 14 residues. CDR3 in amino acids: CASSRGRPGEEQYF. In DNA form, the CDR3 reads TGTGCCAGCAGCCGGGGCAGGCCGGGGGAAGAGCAGTACTTC.

This clone was detected many times. The chain joins TRBV4-2 to TRBJ2-2, with 7 bases that match TRBD1. The CDR3 has 15 residues. Losses at the gene ends were 0 bases for V and 4 bases for J; bases not matched to a gene: 2. Per the germline V gene, CDR1 is LGHNA and CDR2 is YNFKEQ. The CDR3 region has the DNA TGTGCCAGCAGCCAAGAAGGGGGCGGCACCGGGGAGCTGTTTTTT. Translated: CASSQEGGGTGELFF.

V is TRBV5-1 and J is TRBJ2-7, with 7 bases matching TRBD1. V lost 4 bases to trimming and J lost 3 bases; unmatched junction nucleotides: 7. This CDR3 region has 14 residues. Germline CDR1 reads SGHRS; CDR2 reads YFSETQ. The CDR3: CASSPPSGGYEQYF. In DNA, the CDR3 is TGCGCCAGCAGCCCTCCCTCAGGGGGCTACGAGCAGTACTTC.

The chain has TRBV2 and TRBJ2-7; TRBD1 is a possible D gene (5 bases). The germline CDR1 and CDR2 sequences are SNHLY and FYNNEI. V gave up 1 base and J gave up 3 bases, with 19 bases separating them. The CDR3 extends over 17 amino acids. The CDR3 nucleotides read TGTGCCAGCAGTGAAGATCAAAACAGGTGGAGAGGCTACGAGCAGTACTTC. Its translation is CASSEDQNRWRGYEQYF. Drawing the rest from reference TRBV2 and TRBJ2-7, the complete variable domain is EPEVTQTPSHQVTQMGQEVILRCVPISNHLYFYWYRQILGQKVEFLVSFYNNEISEKSEIFDDQFSVERPDGSNFTLKIRSTKLEDSAMYFCASSEDQNRWRGYEQYFGPGTRLTVT.

The chain has TRBV3-1 (or the pseudogene TRBV3-2) and TRBJ2-7, with a tentative D call TRBD2 (7 bases). Trimming removed 4 bases from V and 4 bases from J, with 17 bases in between. In germline, CDR1 is LGHDT, CDR2 YNNKEL (reference sequence). The CDR3 is 15 residues long. The CDR3 is CASSPSLGGRYEQYF. The CDR3 DNA sequence: TGTGCCAGCAGCCCCTCCTTGGGGGGGCGGTACGAGCAGTACTTC.

The table lists this clone with a few counts. The chain has TRBV19 and TRBJ2-1; 12 bases align to TRBD2. CDR3 length: 18 residues. V was pared by 4 bases and J by 1 base, with 8 bases of the junction left unmatched. CDR1 is LNHDA, CDR2 SQIVND, per germline (reference sequence). The CDR3 sequence is CASSTRPGTSGSYNEQFF. The DNA for the CDR3 is TGTGCCAGTAGTACCCGACCTGGGACTAGCGGGTCCTACAATGAGCAGTTCTTC.

A single count supports this clone. The chain uses TRBV3-1 (or the pseudogene TRBV3-2) and TRBJ1-1, with TRBD1 as a possible D gene (5 bases). Trimming stripped 4 bases from V and 4 bases from J, with 16 bases between. This CDR3 has 15 residues. CDR1 is LGHDT and CDR2 is YNNKEL in the germline V gene (reference sequence). Here the CDR3 DNA reads TGTGCCAGCAGCCTAACCTATGGGGGGAGCACTGAAGCTTTCTTT. It is translated as CASSLTYGGSTEAFF.

The chain employs TRBV19 and TRBJ1-4; D might be TRBD1 (6 bases). This CDR3 has 15 residues. Trimming stripped 4 bases from V and 5 bases from J, with 14 bases between. CDR1 is LNHDA and CDR2 is SQIVND in the germline V gene (reference sequence). Written as DNA, the CDR3 is TGTGCCAGTAGTACATCAGGGGCAATCAATGAAAAACTGTTTTTT. As protein: CASSTSGAINEKLFF.

This clone was counted once. The chain employs TRBV27 and TRBJ2-7; unclear D gene. The CDR3 covers 13 residues. In germline, CDR1 is MNHEY, CDR2 SMNVEV (reference sequence). Trimming removed 2 bases at V and 2 bases at J, with 7 bases between. The CDR3 loop is CASSLGVPYEQYF. The DNA of the CDR3 is TGTGCCAGCAGTTTAGGAGTCCCCTACGAGCAGTACTTC.

The V call is TRBV6-5, the J call TRBJ1-1, with D unclear. This CDR3 has 14 residues. V gave up 0 bases and J gave up 1 base, with 6 bases separating them. CDR1 and CDR2 from the germline V gene are MNHEY and SVGAGI. Here the CDR3 reads CASSYSEPNTEAFF. In DNA, the CDR3 is TGTGCCAGCAGTTACTCGGAGCCGAACACTGAAGCTTTCTTT.